These T cell receptor beta chains were read from a single sample in a study of T cells in narcolepsy. Sequencing used immunoSEQ multiplex PCR; TCRdb keeps in-frame clones, though not all of them. The table records 20,000 to 30,000 clones, roughly two thirds of them present only once. The source material was memory (CD45RA-) CD4+ T cells from blood. These receptor sequences come from a human donor in good health. Both conserved end residues are part of each CDR3. A D gene is named only where the DNA matches it firmly. Clone size is shown for a subset of rows, as once, few, many or a class of expanded clone.

V gene	D gene	clone size	J gene	CDR3 protein	CDR3 DNA
TRBV4-3	.	.	TRBJ2-2	CASSLNFGGELFF	TGCGCCAGCAGCCTGAATTTCGGCGGGGAGCTGTTTTTT
TRBV18	.	.	TRBJ1-4	CASEKGGEEKLFF	TGTGCCAGCGAAAAGGGGGGAGAGGAAAAACTGTTTTTT
TRBV5-1	.	.	TRBJ2-6	CASSPPSGANVLTF	TGCGCCAGCAGCCCACCCTCTGGGGCCAACGTCCTGACTTTC
TRBV6-1	.	.	TRBJ1-2	CASSWTFGGAGGYTF	TGTGCCAGCAGCTGGACCTTTGGGGGCGCGGGTGGCTACACCTTC
TRBV28	.	.	TRBJ2-5	CASSLGAGYGETQYF	TGTGCCAGCAGTTTAGGGGCAGGGTACGGCGAGACCCAGTACTTC
TRBV29-1	.	.	TRBJ2-5	CSVGAGETQYF	TGCAGCGTTGGAGCCGGGGAGACCCAGTACTTC
TRBV11-2	.	.	TRBJ2-7	CASSSAIVFTGEQYF	TGTGCCAGCAGCTCTGCGATAGTTTTTACGGGGGAGCAGTACTTC
TRBV19	TRBD1	once	TRBJ2-6	CASTLTGTGASGANVLTF	TGTGCCAGTACCTTGACCGGGACAGGGGCGTCTGGGGCCAACGTCCTGACTTTC
TRBV7-8	TRBD2	few	TRBJ2-1	CASGLRSSGGDEQFF	TGTGCCAGCGGTTTAAGGTCTAGCGGGGGCGATGAGCAGTTCTTC
TRBV7-6	TRBD1	.	TRBJ2-3	CASSAGTGFWDTQYF	TGTGCCAGCAGCGCCGGGACAGGGTTTTGGGATACGCAGTATTTT
TRBV7-2	.	.	TRBJ1-4	CASRGAMGSEKLFF	TGTGCCAGCAGAGGAGCGATGGGGAGTGAAAAACTGTTTTTT
TRBV7-9	.	.	TRBJ2-1	CASSLVSGLKNEQFF	TGTGCCAGCAGCTTAGTATCGGGACTTAAAAATGAGCAGTTCTTC
TRBV28	.	.	TRBJ1-5	CASKGGGNQPQHF	TGTGCCTCCAAAGGGGGAGGCAATCAGCCCCAGCATTTT
TRBV27	TRBD1	.	TRBJ1-1	CASSNRVDRVETEAFF	TGTGCCAGCAGTAACCGTGTCGACAGGGTTGAAACTGAAGCTTTCTTT
TRBV5-1	.	few	TRBJ2-3	CASSLDRGDTQYF	TGCGCCAGCAGCTTGGACCGGGGGGATACGCAGTATTTT
TRBV5-5	.	.	TRBJ2-3	CASRLTDTQYF	TGTGCCAGCAGATTGACAGATACGCAGTATTTT
TRBV5-4	TRBD1	medium-sized	TRBJ1-4	CASSSTGGGEKLFF	TGTGCCAGCAGCTCCACAGGGGGAGGCGAAAAACTGTTTTTT
TRBV6-5	TRBD1	.	TRBJ1-1	CASSYHDRERTEAFF	TGTGCCAGCAGTTACCACGACAGGGAAAGAACTGAAGCTTTCTTT
TRBV19	.	.	TRBJ1-2	CASSTDGLYGYTF	TGTGCCAGTAGTACCGACGGACTCTATGGCTACACCTTC
TRBV10-2	.	.	TRBJ2-1	CASTRDSSYNEQFF	TGCGCCAGCACTCGGGACTCCTCCTACAATGAGCAGTTCTTC
TRBV6-5	TRBD1	.	TRBJ1-6	CASSAGQVKRPLHF	TGTGCCAGCAGTGCCGGACAGGTCAAGCGACCCCTCCACTTT
TRBV4-3	TRBD1	.	TRBJ2-7	CASSQGTGGRAYEQYF	TGCGCCAGCAGCCAAGGGACAGGGGGCCGCGCTTACGAGCAGTACTTC
TRBV9	TRBD2	.	TRBJ2-1	CASSVRTSGRGNEQFF	TGTGCCAGCAGCGTAAGGACTAGCGGGAGAGGAAATGAGCAGTTCTTC
TRBV7-3	.	few	TRBJ1-1	CASSLQGSGAEAFF	TGTGCCAGCAGCTTACAGGGGTCGGGGGCTGAAGCTTTCTTT
TRBV5-1	TRBD1	.	TRBJ1-1	CASSMGQGGVSMNTEAFF	TGCGCCAGCAGCATGGGACAGGGGGGCGTCTCTATGAACACTGAAGCTTTCTTT
TRBV2	TRBD2	once	TRBJ2-5	CASSIAGGRETQYF	TGTGCCAGCAGTATAGCGGGGGGACGAGAGACCCAGTACTTC
TRBV5-1	.	.	TRBJ2-7	CASSEGREQYF	TGCGCCAGCAGCGAGGGTCGGGAGCAGTACTTC
TRBV25-1	.	.	TRBJ2-2	CASSEPGRSTGELFF	TGTGCCAGCAGTGAACCCGGCCGAAGCACCGGGGAGCTGTTTTTT
TRBV30	.	.	TRBJ1-4	CAWSLRADEKLFF	TGTGCCTGGAGTCTTCGAGCTGATGAAAAACTGTTTTTT
TRBV2	TRBD1	.	TRBJ1-4	CASSVGQRNEKLFF	TGTGCCAGCAGTGTGGGACAGCGTAATGAAAAACTGTTTTTT
TRBV19	TRBD1	once	TRBJ1-5	CASSMLGTGGQPQHF	TGTGCCAGTAGTATGCTCGGGACAGGGGGACAGCCCCAGCATTTT
TRBV9	TRBD2	.	TRBJ2-5	CASSVVSGAYQETQYF	TGTGCCAGCAGCGTAGTGAGCGGGGCGTACCAAGAGACCCAGTACTTC
TRBV25-1	.	few	TRBJ2-2	CASSPDSKNTGELFF	TGTGCCAGCAGTCCTGACAGTAAGAACACCGGGGAGCTGTTTTTT
TRBV6-1	.	.	TRBJ2-7	CASSQPRRRPYEQYF	TGTGCCAGCAGCCAACCACGCAGGAGGCCCTACGAGCAGTACTTC
TRBV2	.	.	TRBJ2-1	CASTTLGGGSGEQFF	TGTGCCAGCACTACCTTAGGGGGGGGTTCGGGTGAGCAGTTCTTC
TRBV6-1	.	.	TRBJ1-3	CATQGAGNTIYF	TGTGCCACCCAAGGGGCTGGAAACACCATATATTTT
TRBV5-6	.	.	TRBJ2-1	CASSWSVSEQFF	TGTGCCAGCAGCTGGAGCGTAAGTGAGCAGTTCTTC
TRBV7-3	.	.	TRBJ2-2	CASSLRTALNTGELFF	TGTGCCAGCAGCTTAAGGACAGCCTTGAACACCGGGGAGCTGTTTTTT
TRBV28	.	few	TRBJ2-1	CASSLGGDYNEQFF	TGTGCCAGCAGTTTGGGCGGGGATTACAATGAGCAGTTCTTC
TRBV6-6	.	few	TRBJ2-7	CASSSPVLQGYEQYF	TGTGCCAGCAGTTCCCCGGTGCTCCAGGGGTACGAGCAGTACTTC
TRBV7-6	TRBD1	few	TRBJ1-4	CASSFGERQGGEKLFF	TGTGCCAGCAGCTTCGGCGAGCGACAGGGCGGTGAAAAACTGTTTTTT
TRBV7-9	.	.	TRBJ2-3	CAIHSPWGTDTQYF	TGTGCCATCCACTCCCCCTGGGGCACAGATACGCAGTATTTT
TRBV28	.	.	TRBJ1-4	CASRGNSNHEKLFF	TGTGCCAGCAGGGGAAACAGCAACCATGAAAAACTGTTTTTT
TRBV11-1	.	few	TRBJ1-6	CASSPRTPRASPLHF	TGTGCCAGCAGCCCGAGGACACCCAGGGCTTCACCCCTCCACTTT
TRBV6-5	.	few	TRBJ1-1	CASKTTGEAFF	TGTGCCAGCAAGACAACAGGGGAAGCTTTCTTT
TRBV4-3	.	.	TRBJ1-5	CASSQGPGQPQHF	TGCGCCAGCAGCCAAGGTCCAGGGCAGCCCCAGCATTTT
TRBV18	.	.	TRBJ2-7	CASSPWDSGHEQYF	TGTGCCAGCTCACCATGGGATTCCGGTCACGAGCAGTACTTC
TRBV5-8	.	.	TRBJ1-1	CASSLARVTTEAFF	TGTGCCAGCAGCTTGGCCAGGGTGACCACTGAAGCTTTCTTT
TRBV9	.	.	TRBJ1-1	CASSVGGYTEAFF	TGTGCCAGCAGCGTGGGGGGGTACACTGAAGCTTTCTTT
TRBV5-6	TRBD2	few	TRBJ2-5	CASSPPSGRAETQYF	TGTGCCAGCAGCCCGCCCAGCGGGAGGGCCGAGACCCAGTACTTC
TRBV11-2	.	.	TRBJ2-7	CASSLAPGATYEQYF	TGTGCCAGCAGCTTAGCTCCGGGTGCTACCTACGAGCAGTACTTC
TRBV6-4	.	few	TRBJ1-1	CASSDSSKGTEAFF	TGTGCCAGCAGTGACTCAAGTAAAGGCACTGAAGCTTTCTTT
TRBV4-2	.	.	TRBJ1-5	CASSQEGVGSNQPQHF	TGTGCCAGCAGCCAAGAAGGGGTTGGGAGCAATCAGCCCCAGCATTTT
TRBV6-1	.	.	TRBJ1-2	CASIRGGMTFYGYTF	TGTGCCAGCATCCGTGGGGGGATGACCTTCTATGGCTACACCTTC
TRBV6-1	.	.	TRBJ1-6	CASSGGSLHF	TGTGCCAGCAGTGGTGGGTCCCTCCACTTT
TRBV11-2	TRBD1	few	TRBJ2-1	CASSFDRGTYNEQFF	TGTGCCAGCAGCTTCGACAGGGGCACCTACAATGAGCAGTTCTTC
TRBV7-9	.	few	TRBJ2-7	CASSVSGTAYEQYF	TGTGCCAGCAGCGTATCCGGGACGGCCTACGAGCAGTACTTC
TRBV5-1	TRBD2	once	TRBJ2-3	CASSLAGGFDTQYF	TGCGCCAGCAGCTTAGCGGGGGGTTTTGATACGCAGTATTTT
TRBV28	.	.	TRBJ1-1	CASSRRWDIKAFF	TGTGCCAGCAGCCGACGGTGGGACATTAAAGCTTTCTTT